The entry below gives a single T cell receptor (beta chain) sequence along with its context. Residents of about two dozen US areas, aged about 18 to 95 years, made up the participants. The entry originates in a study of blood T cell repertoires in COVID-19. About the research overall: Material from acute and convalescent COVID-19 was sourced from the United States, Italy and Spain.

In germline, CDR1 is SNHLY, CDR2 FYNNEI. The CDR3 runs to 16 residues. V dropped 8 bases and J dropped 0 bases, with 17 bases sitting between them. Per the authors' pipeline: Using reference gene primer amplification, nucleated cell counts were estimated. Generated by immunoSEQ multiplex PCR, the TCRdb table keeps only in-frame clones and is missing some. V, J and clone size were drawn from that table, and D and trimming were deduced from the DNA. The sample carries 140,000 to 150,000 clones, over 80% recorded once. The sample comprised PBMCs or T cells enriched from blood (not recorded which). The receptor comes from a man in his 60s who had recovered from COVID-19. The chain couples TRBV2 to TRBJ1-5; D is possibly TRBD1 (5 bases). The CDR3 coding sequence is TGTGCCAGCTCCCCAGGACAAGTCAATAGCAATCAGCCCCAGCATTTT. Translating it yields CASSPGQVNSNQPQHF.